The rows below give T cell receptor beta chains drawn from one sample of a study of blood T cell repertoires in COVID-19. Using immunoSEQ multiplex PCR, the repertoire was profiled, and TCRdb retains in-frame clones only, with some absent. The data show over 150,000 clones, 90% seen once. Sequencing was done on a sample of peripheral blood. The receptors were sampled from a man between 45 and 60 years old with acute or convalescent COVID-19. CDR3s include the opening cysteine and the closing phenylalanine or tryptophan. A D gene is named only where the DNA matches it firmly. Rows may omit the clone size; those that give it use once, few, many or a size class.

clone_size j_call v_call d_call cdr3_nt cdr3_aa
- TRBJ1-1 TRBV7-9 - TGTGCCAGCAGCTTATTCCTCAACAGCCGAAGCACTGAAGCTTTCTTT CASSLFLNSRSTEAFF
- TRBJ1-1 TRBV30 TRBD1 TGTGCCTGGAGCAGGGGACAGGAGGGAGCTGAAGCTTTCTTT CAWSRGQEGAEAFF
- TRBJ1-1 TRBV7-9 TRBD1 TGTGCCAGCAGCATTTACGCAGGGGGAGTGATAACTGAAGCTTTCTTT CASSIYAGGVITEAFF
- TRBJ1-5 TRBV2 TRBD1 TGTGCCAGCACCTCCATGCGGTTATCGACAGGGTCGGATCAGCCCCAGCATTTT CASTSMRLSTGSDQPQHF
- TRBJ1-6 TRBV9 - TGTGCCAGCAGCGCCCGGGAGGGCTCCTATAATTCACCCCTCCACTTT CASSAREGSYNSPLHF
- TRBJ1-3 TRBV21-1 - TGTGCCAGCAGCAAGGGAGGGATCGCTGGAAACACCATATATTTT CASSKGGIAGNTIYF
- TRBJ2-1 TRBV3-1/TRBV3-2 - TGTGCCAGCAGCGCGGTGTCCTACAATGAGCAGTTCTTC CASSAVSYNEQFF
- TRBJ1-1 TRBV7-8 TRBD1 TGTGCCAGCAGACCGGACAGGGGGCCGAGTGAAGCTTTCTTT CASRPDRGPSEAFF
- TRBJ1-1 TRBV5-1 TRBD1 TGCGCCAGCAGCTTGTCAGGGGGGAACACTGAAGCTTTCTTT CASSLSGGNTEAFF
- TRBJ2-1 TRBV9 - TGTGCCAGCAGAGCGGTTAGCTCCTACAATGAGCAGTTCTTC CASRAVSSYNEQFF
- TRBJ1-1 TRBV18 - TGTGCCAGCTCACCCCCGACCGGGAGGACTGAAGCTTTCTTT CASSPPTGRTEAFF
- TRBJ2-1 TRBV4-1 - TGCGCCAGCAGCCAAGATCGGACCGGGACCGCCGTCGGGGGTCAGTTCTTC CASSQDRTGTAVGGQFF
- TRBJ2-2 TRBV7-3 - TGTGCCAGCAGCTTAATGGGGGCAAACGGGGAGCTGTTTTTT CASSLMGANGELFF
- TRBJ2-3 TRBV2 TRBD1 TGTGCCAGCAGTGAAGCTGATCAGGGGGCTAGCACAGATACGCAGTATTTT CASSEADQGASTDTQYF
- TRBJ2-1 TRBV6-4 TRBD1 TGTGCCAGCAGTGACGGGCAGGGGGCGCGGAATGAGCAGTTCTTC CASSDGQGARNEQFF
- TRBJ2-4 TRBV9 TRBD1 TGTGCCAGCAGCTTCGGGACAGGGGGCAACATTCAGTACTTC CASSFGTGGNIQYF
once TRBJ1-2 TRBV10-3 - TGTGCCATCAGTGCAGGGGAACTGAACTATGGCTACACCTTC CAISAGELNYGYTF
- TRBJ2-2 TRBV9 - TGTGCCAGCAGCCCGCGCGGAGGCGCGAACACCGGGGAGCTGTTTTTT CASSPRGGANTGELFF
- TRBJ2-5 TRBV19 TRBD1 TGTGCCAGTAGTACGGGACAGGGAAATCAAGAGACCCAGTACTTC CASSTGQGNQETQYF
once TRBJ2-5 TRBV28 - TGTGCCAGCAGTTTATTGGGCCTTCAAGAGACCCAGTACTTC CASSLLGLQETQYF
- TRBJ2-5 TRBV25-1 TRBD2 TGTGCCAGCAGTCCCTCACTAGCGGGGTACCAAGAGACCCAGTACTTC CASSPSLAGYQETQYF
- TRBJ1-1 TRBV28 TRBD1 TGTGCCAGCAGCCCTTCGACAGGGTCGGGCACTGAAGCTTTCTTT CASSPSTGSGTEAFF
- TRBJ2-3 TRBV30 - TGTGCCTGGGAAGGGGAGGCAGATACGCAGTATTTT CAWEGEADTQYF
- TRBJ1-1 TRBV6-6 - TGTGCCAGCACCCTACGGTCAAGCACTGAAGCTTTCTTT CASTLRSSTEAFF
- TRBJ1-5 TRBV4-2 TRBD1 TGTGCCAGCAGCCAAGTCGGGACAGGGATTCAGCCCCAGCATTTT CASSQVGTGIQPQHF
- TRBJ1-1 TRBV7-2 TRBD1 TGTGCCAGCAGCTTGGGGACAGGGTTTAGTATTGACACTGAAGCTTTCTTT CASSLGTGFSIDTEAFF
- TRBJ2-3 TRBV15 - TGTGCCACCTCCCGACGGGATCGCACAGATACGCAGTATTTT CATSRRDRTDTQYF
- TRBJ1-4 TRBV3-1/TRBV3-2 - TGTGCCAGCAGCCAAGATTGGAGTTTGGATGAAAAACTGTTTTTT CASSQDWSLDEKLFF
- TRBJ2-2 TRBV9 - TGTGCCAGCAGCGTAGTTGCGGGATCTACGAACACCGGGGAGCTGTTTTTT CASSVVAGSTNTGELFF
- TRBJ2-6 TRBV28 TRBD1 TGTGCCAGCAGTTTAGCTCCGGGACAGAGCTTCTCTGGGGCCAACGTCCTGACTTTC CASSLAPGQSFSGANVLTF
- TRBJ2-1 TRBV5-1 - TGCGCCAGCAGAGACAGCCAACCGTACAATGAGCAGTTCTTC CASRDSQPYNEQFF
- TRBJ2-5 TRBV9 TRBD1 TGTGCCAGCAGCCTCGGGACAGGGGGACGGGGAGAGACCCAGTACTTC CASSLGTGGRGETQYF
- TRBJ1-3 TRBV5-1 - TGCGCCAGCGGAATTGACACCATGTCTGGAAACACCATATATTTT CASGIDTMSGNTIYF
once TRBJ2-7 TRBV2 - TGTGCCAGCACCGCGGGAAGTAGATCCTACGAGCAGTACTTC CASTAGSRSYEQYF
once TRBJ2-7 TRBV15 - TGTGCCACCAGCCGAGGGCGGGACGAGCAGTACTTC CATSRGRDEQYF
- TRBJ1-2 TRBV5-4 TRBD1 TGTGCCAGCAGCCCCCGGGACAGTCAAAACTATGGCTACACCTTC CASSPRDSQNYGYTF
- TRBJ1-3 TRBV5-5 TRBD1 TGTGCCAGCAGCTTGGACAGGGGGATAGGAAACACCATATATTTT CASSLDRGIGNTIYF
- TRBJ1-2 TRBV3-1/TRBV3-2 - TGTGCCAGCAGCCAGCTAGGACAGAGCTATGGCTACACCTTC CASSQLGQSYGYTF
- TRBJ1-2 TRBV6-2/TRBV6-3 - TGTGCCAGCAGCTCCATTTCTATGAACTATGGCTACACCTTC CASSSISMNYGYTF
- TRBJ1-1 TRBV19 - TGTGCCAGTAGTGCCCAGCGGGCGGGGAACACTGAAGCTTTCTTT CASSAQRAGNTEAFF
once TRBJ2-3 TRBV12-5 - TGTGCTAGTGGTTGGGGAGGAAGCGCAGATACGCAGTATTTT CASGWGGSADTQYF
- TRBJ1-1 TRBV7-8 - TGTGCCAGCAGCTTAGTGGGCAGCTACACTGAAGCTTTCTTT CASSLVGSYTEAFF